The rows below give T cell receptor beta chains drawn from one sample of a study of shared clonotypes between healthy human individuals. TCRdb keeps only in-frame clones here, not all; method: immunoSEQ multiplex PCR. Here the sample spans roughly 2,000,000 clones, approximately 94% being singletons. The sample comprised naive CD8+ T cells sorted from blood. The receptors come from a man younger than 35 in good health. Both conserved end residues are part of each CDR3. A D gene is named only where the DNA matches it firmly. Expanded clones are given a class, and other clones once, few, many or no size at all.

>TRBJ1-5|TRBV6-1|NA|NA
CASRPVYSNQPQHF
TGTGCCAGCAGGCCAGTCTATAGCAATCAGCCCCAGCATTTT
>TRBJ1-6|TRBV15|once|TRBD1
CATSPRDFGTGHNSPLHF
TGTGCCACCAGCCCGCGTGACTTCGGGACAGGGCATAATTCACCCCTCCACTTT
>TRBJ1-6|TRBV5-1|NA|NA
CASSLALGASPLHF
TGCGCCAGCAGCTTAGCCCTTGGGGCCTCACCCCTCCACTTT
>TRBJ2-1|TRBV5-6|NA|NA
CASTPWPSYEQFF
TGTGCCAGCACCCCGTGGCCGAGCTATGAGCAGTTCTTC
>TRBJ2-2|TRBV5-5|NA|TRBD1
CASSLGQTNTGELFF
TGTGCCAGCAGCCTGGGACAGACGAACACCGGGGAGCTGTTTTTT
>TRBJ1-1|TRBV19|NA|TRBD1
CASSIPAGQGEAFF
TGTGCCAGTAGTATCCCCGCGGGACAGGGGGAAGCTTTCTTT
>TRBJ2-3|TRBV4-3|NA|NA
CASSQQWVSTDTQYF
TGCGCCAGCAGCCAACAGTGGGTTAGCACAGATACGCAGTATTTT
>TRBJ2-3|TRBV7-9|few|NA
CASSWGTDTQYF
TGTGCCAGCAGCTGGGGGACAGATACGCAGTATTTT
>TRBJ2-3|TRBV29-1|NA|NA
CSVETSTDTQYF
TGCAGCGTTGAAACCAGCACAGATACGCAGTATTTT
>TRBJ2-6|TRBV7-8|NA|NA
CASSDMGTRANVLTF
TGTGCCAGCAGCGATATGGGTACTAGGGCCAACGTCCTGACTTTC
>TRBJ1-1|TRBV10-2|few|NA
CASTGTPLTEAFF
TGCGCCAGCACCGGGACCCCGTTGACTGAAGCTTTCTTT
>TRBJ2-1|TRBV7-9|NA|NA
CASSSEAGEFNEQFF
TGTGCCAGCAGCTCCGAGGCAGGGGAGTTCAATGAGCAGTTCTTC
>TRBJ1-2|TRBV27|NA|TRBD1
CASSQGQGRGPIYGYTF
TGTGCCAGCAGTCAGGGACAGGGGCGCGGGCCCATCTATGGCTACACCTTC
>TRBJ2-1|TRBV2|NA|TRBD2
CASSDAGGIYNEQFF
TGTGCCAGCAGTGACGCGGGAGGGATCTACAATGAGCAGTTCTTC
>TRBJ2-1|TRBV2|NA|TRBD2
CASSEGGGVSYNEQFF
TGTGCCAGCAGTGAGGGCGGGGGAGTCTCCTACAATGAGCAGTTCTTC
>TRBJ2-2|TRBV7-2|NA|NA
CASGAGTGGRNTGELFF
TGTGCCAGCGGCGCCGGTACCGGGGGGCGGAACACCGGGGAGCTGTTTTTT
>TRBJ2-7|TRBV25-1|NA|NA
CASSPGYEQYF
TGTGCCAGCAGTCCTGGCTACGAGCAGTACTTC
>TRBJ2-1|TRBV6-5|NA|TRBD2
CASSYEGLGRNEQFF
TGTGCCAGCAGTTACGAAGGACTAGGAAGGAATGAGCAGTTCTTC
>TRBJ2-5|TRBV5-6|NA|TRBD2
CASRSGTIQETQYF
TGTGCCAGCAGGAGCGGGACGATCCAAGAGACCCAGTACTTC
>TRBJ1-1|TRBV30|NA|NA
CAWSSSTGYTEAFF
TGTGCCTGGAGTTCCTCGACAGGATACACTGAAGCTTTCTTT
>TRBJ2-3|TRBV13|NA|NA
CASSLDSTDTQYF
TGTGCCAGCAGCTTAGATAGCACAGATACGCAGTATTTT
>TRBJ2-1|TRBV12-5|NA|NA
CASGFGSNEQFF
TGTGCTAGTGGTTTTGGGTCCAATGAGCAGTTCTTC
>TRBJ2-6|TRBV28|NA|TRBD1
CASGFETGEGPGANVLTF
TGTGCCAGCGGCTTCGAGACAGGGGAAGGTCCTGGGGCCAACGTCCTGACTTTC
>TRBJ1-2|TRBV29-1|NA|NA
CSVGGGFYGYTF
TGCAGCGTTGGGGGCGGTTTCTATGGCTACACCTTC